The 29 T cell receptor beta chains in this list originate from one sample, sequenced in a study of CD8+CD57+ T cells in acquired aplastic anemia. It was genomic DNA that served as the template for profiling TCR beta VDJ and CDR3. TCRdb fed the reads into MiXCR, producing one record per CDR3 protein. The sample comprises roughly 300,000 distinct CDR3 sequences, roughly three fifths of which are singletons, and 8% rests with the top ten. The sequenced material came from sorted CD4+, CD8+, or CD8+CD57+ T cells (not recorded which) from PBMCs. These receptors all come from a human donor with severe aplastic anemia or a healthy control (not recorded which).

This clonotype was counted many times. V gene TRBV12-3 or TRBV12-4 combines with J gene TRBJ1-4; TRBD1 might be the D (6 bases). Trimming cost V 6 bases and J 8 bases, with 16 bases left between them. The CDR3 sequence is 14 residues long. The CDR3 bases are TGTGCCAGCAGGCAAGCACAGGGATGGGAAAAACTGTTTTTT. This sequence encodes CASRQAQGWEKLFF.

This clonotype turned up a few times. V and J are TRBV29-1 and TRBJ1-5; 9 bases match TRBD1. The germline gives CDR1 SQVTM, CDR2 ANQGSEA. V trimming: 4 bases; J trimming: 4 bases; junction bases outside the gene matches: 5. The CDR3 loop spans 14 amino acids. The CDR3 bases are TGCAGCGTTGCCGGGACAGGGTGGAATCAGCCCCAGCATTTT. Translating gives CSVAGTGWNQPQHF.

V gene TRBV9 combines with J gene TRBJ1-6, with no clear D. The CDR3 has 15 residues. The V end was cut by 0 bases, the J end by 8 bases, with 12 bases between. Germline CDR1 SGDLS, CDR2 YYNGEE. CDR3 bases: TGTGCCAGCAGCGTAGCGAGAGAGAGGGATTCACCCCTCCACTTT. It specifies CASSVARERDSPLHF. Looking up the rest from reference TRBV9 and TRBJ1-6 gives the full variable domain: DSGVTQTPKHLITATGQRVTLRCSPRSGDLSVYWYQQSLDQGLQFLIQYYNGEERAKGNILERFSAQQFPDLHSELNLSSLELGDSALYFCASSVARERDSPLHFGNGTRLTVT.

The chain is built from TRBV29-1 and TRBJ1-3, with D unresolved. Germline V gene data show CDR1 as SQVTM and CDR2 as ANQGSEA. This CDR3 contains 14 residues. V was cut by 7 bases and J by 0 bases, with 13 bases left in between. The CDR3 nucleotides read TGCAGCGCTACGACACCTGACTCTGGAAACACCATATATTTT. This sequence encodes CSATTPDSGNTIYF.

The J gene is TRBJ2-7, the V gene TRBV2; 9 bases are shared with TRBD1. The CDR3 length is 15 residues. The J segment lost 4 bases and the V segment lost 6 bases, leaving 10 bases of the junction unmatched. Germline CDR1 and CDR2: SNHLY and FYNNEI. The CDR3 region has the DNA TGTGCCAGCAGCAAACCGGGACAGGGCAATTACGAGCAGTACTTC. Translation: CASSKPGQGNYEQYF.

The chain combines TRBV15 with TRBJ2-4; TRBD2 agrees at 8 bases. Germline CDR1 LNHNV, CDR2 YYDKDF (reference sequence). CDR3 size: 15 residues. Trimming cost V 5 bases and J 6 bases; bases outside gene matches: 9. CDR3 bases: TGTGCCACCAGCGATCTAGCGGGCCTCCTAAACATTCAGTACTTC. It is translated as CATSDLAGLLNIQYF.

The rearrangement uses TRBV9 and TRBJ1-1, with D possibly TRBD1 on 5 matching bases. The germline gives CDR1 SGDLS, CDR2 YYNGEE. V was trimmed by 4 bases and J by 1 base, leaving 8 bases between them. This CDR3 contains 13 residues. This CDR3 reads CASSQGPNTEAFF. CDR3 sequence (DNA): TGTGCCAGCAGCCAGGGTCCGAACACTGAAGCTTTCTTT.

As regards this clonotype: A much larger clone is a single base away; this may be a read error. The CDR3 DNA is TGTGCCACCAGTCCTAGGTGGAGTTCCTCTGAAGCTTTCTTT. Protein sequence: CATSPRWSSSEAFF. This sequence joins TRBV24-1 and TRBJ1-1; D gene unclear. With 6 bases removed from V and 6 bases from J, the gap between germline ends came to 16 bases. The CDR3 has 14 residues. Germline lookup yields CDR1 KGHDR and CDR2 SFDVKD.

This clonotype was seen ten or more times. The rearrangement links TRBV10-3 to TRBJ2-3, with no clear D. Deletions cut 3 bases from V and 4 bases from J, with 8 bases between. The CDR3 is made up of 13 amino acids. CDR1 is ENHRY, CDR2 SYGVKD, per germline. For the CDR3, the DNA is TGTGCCATCAGTGACCGGGTGGCAGATACGCAGTATTTT. Translated: CAISDRVADTQYF.

The J gene is TRBJ1-2, the V gene TRBV19; 9 positions match TRBD1. Germline CDR1 reads LNHDA; CDR2 reads SQIVND (reference sequence). The trim removed 7 bases at V and 5 bases at J, leaving 11 bases unmatched. This CDR3 is built from 15 residues. The DNA for the CDR3 is TGTGCCAGTACCACCTCCTCCGGGACAGGGTATGGCTACACCTTC. It translates to CASTTSSGTGYGYTF. The full variable domain, rest sourced from reference TRBV19 and TRBJ1-2, is DGGITQSPKYLFRKEGQNVTLSCEQNLNHDAMYWYRQDPGQGLRLIYYSQIVNDFQKGDIAEGYSVSREKKESFPLTVTSAQKNPTAFYLCASTTSSGTGYGYTFGSGTRLTVV.

The sample holds a few counts of this clonotype. The rearrangement uses TRBV15 and TRBJ1-2; D is uncertain. V was shortened by 3 bases and J by 0 bases, with 17 bases between the two germline ends. In germline, CDR1 is LNHNV, CDR2 YYDKDF (reference sequence). There are 17 residues in the CDR3. CDR3 bases: TGTGCCACCAGCAGGGGTTGGTGGGCGGTTGCTAACTATGGCTACACCTTC. Translation gives CATSRGWWAVANYGYTF.

This chain links TRBV20-1 with TRBJ1-4; D uncertain. Trimming cost V 1 base and J 6 bases, with 3 bases left between them. The CDR3 covers 11 residues. Germline assignment: CDR1 DFQATT and CDR2 SNEGSKA (reference sequence). The CDR3 DNA reads as TGCAGTGCTAGAGGGGATGAAAAACTGTTTTTT. Translation: CSARGDEKLFF.

The gene calls are TRBV7-2 and TRBJ1-2; 12 nucleotides match TRBD1. J gave up 4 bases and V 6 bases, and 9 bases lay outside the gene matches. There are 16 residues in the CDR3. Per germline, CDR1 SGHTA and CDR2 FQGNSA. The CDR3 loop is CASSPPRDRGPYGYTF. DNA for the CDR3: TGTGCCAGCAGTCCCCCCCGGGACAGGGGGCCCTATGGCTACACCTTC.

The chain is built from TRBV7-9 and TRBJ2-7, with D tentatively TRBD1 (6 bases). Trimming removed 5 bases at V and 3 bases at J, with 8 bases between. The CDR3 loop spans 12 amino acids. Germline CDR1 reads SEHNR; CDR2 reads FQNEAQ (reference sequence). As DNA, the CDR3 is TGTGCCAGCAGCAGGACAGACTACGAGCAGTACTTC. Amino acids: CASSRTDYEQYF.

The genes are TRBV20-1 and TRBJ1-1, with 7 bases aligning to TRBD1. V dropped 1 base and J dropped 9; count of bases not matched to a gene: 8. CDR1 is DFQATT and CDR2 is SNEGSKA in the germline V gene (reference sequence). This CDR3 region has 13 residues. The CDR3 loop reads CSARGAGGKKAFF. The CDR3 nucleotides read TGCAGTGCTAGAGGGGCAGGGGGGAAGAAAGCTTTCTTT.

The chain has TRBV19 and TRBJ2-7; D perhaps matches TRBD2 (6 bases). This CDR3 contains 16 residues. V lost 5 bases and J lost 3, with 20 bases in between. In germline, CDR1 is LNHDA, CDR2 SQIVND (reference sequence). CDR3 protein: CASSLDGGVGFYEQYF. CDR3 DNA: TGTGCCAGTAGTCTCGACGGCGGGGTTGGGTTCTACGAGCAGTACTTC. Together with reference TRBV19 and TRBJ2-7, the CDR3 gives the full variable domain: DGGITQSPKYLFRKEGQNVTLSCEQNLNHDAMYWYRQDPGQGLRLIYYSQIVNDFQKGDIAEGYSVSREKKESFPLTVTSAQKNPTAFYLCASSLDGGVGFYEQYFGPGTRLTVT.

This clonotype was seen only a few times. This chain connects TRBV12-3 or TRBV12-4 to TRBJ2-7; D might be TRBD1 (6 bases). The CDR3 is made up of 13 amino acids. Trimming removed 6 bases at V and 5 bases at J, with 14 bases between. DNA of the CDR3: TGTGCCAGCAGCCTCATAACAGGGCACGAGCAGTACTTC. Translated, it gives CASSLITGHEQYF.

The V and J genes are TRBV5-4 and TRBJ2-7; 9 bases map to TRBD1. Per germline, CDR1 SGHNT and CDR2 YYREEE (reference sequence). V lost 4 bases to trimming and J lost 7 bases; unmatched junction nucleotides: 15. The CDR3 totals 16 residues. CDR3 sequence reads: CASSQTIDRGGIEQYF. In nucleotides, the CDR3 is TGTGCCAGCAGCCAAACCATCGACAGGGGGGGCATTGAGCAGTACTTC.

This chain uses TRBV12-3 or TRBV12-4 with TRBJ2-7, with D unresolved. CDR3 size: 13 residues. The CDR3 DNA follows: TGTGGGCCTGCGTGGCGGAGCTCCTACGAGCAGTACTTC. Translating gives CGPAWRSSYEQYF.

This clonotype was seen only a few times. The CDR3 loop reads CASSLVQGPYEQYF. The CDR3 coding sequence is TGTGCCAGCAGCTTAGTACAGGGGCCCTACGAGCAGTACTTC. The rearrangement joins TRBV7-8 to TRBJ2-7; 7 bases agree with TRBD1. In germline, CDR1 is SGHVS, CDR2 FQNEAQ. This CDR3 region has 14 residues. V shed 1 base and J 2 bases; nucleotides not matched to a gene: 2.

The chain uses TRBV5-1 and TRBJ1-2; D unresolved. Trimming removed 5 bases from V and 8 bases from J, with 10 bases in between. Germline V gives CDR1 SGHRS, CDR2 YFSETQ. This CDR3 region has 11 residues. Written as DNA, the CDR3 is TGCGCCAGCAGGACGGCGGGGGGCTACACCTTC. This translates into CASRTAGGYTF.

This clonotype was seen a handful of times. The chain carries TRBV3-1 and TRBJ2-7, with D possibly being TRBD2 (6 bases). The CDR3 loop spans 14 amino acids. Germline CDR1 reads LGHDT; CDR2 reads YNNKEL (reference sequence). V dropped 2 bases and J dropped 7 bases, with 15 bases sitting between them. CDR3 nucleotide sequence: TGTGCCAGCAGCCAAAGTGGCGGGGTGAGGGAGCAGTACTTC. This gives the protein CASSQSGGVREQYF.

The sample holds many counts of this clonotype. The rearrangement uses TRBV7-2 and TRBJ1-1; 9 nucleotides match TRBD1. CDR3 length equals 15 residues. Looked up from germline, CDR1 is SGHTA and CDR2 is FQGNSA. Losses at the gene ends were 6 bases for V and 3 bases for J; bases not matched to a gene: 8. The DNA of the CDR3 is TGTGCCAGCAGATTCACAGGGGGCAAGGACACTGAAGCTTTCTTT. This translates into CASRFTGGKDTEAFF. The whole variable domain, filled in from reference TRBV7-2 and TRBJ1-1, reads GAGVSQSPSNKVTEKGKDVELRCDPISGHTALYWYRQSLGQGLEFLIYFQGNSAPDKSGLPSDRFSAERTGGSVSTLTIQRTQQEDSAVYLCASRFTGGKDTEAFFGQGTRLTVV.

V and J are TRBV12-3 or TRBV12-4 and TRBJ1-2; a possible D gene is TRBD1 (5 bases). CDR3 length: 15 amino acids. V lost 1 base and J lost 7, with 16 bases in between. The CDR3 coding sequence is TGTGCCAGCAGTTTAGGTCCTCCAGGGCGGGGTGGCTACACCTTC. This gives the protein CASSLGPPGRGGYTF.

The chain joins TRBV5-1 to TRBJ2-1; D not resolved. This CDR3 region has 17 residues. Germline lookup yields CDR1 SGHRS and CDR2 YFSETQ. The ends were cut back, 4 bases at V and 0 bases at J, with 17 bases in the middle. The CDR3 spells CASSPNPTPNSYNEQFF. The CDR3 coding sequence is TGCGCCAGCAGCCCTAATCCGACACCGAACTCCTACAATGAGCAGTTCTTC.

At least ten counts were recorded for this clonotype. V and J are TRBV5-8 and TRBJ1-1; no firm D call. The CDR3 runs 15 residues. Trimming cost V 1 base and J 6 bases, with 16 bases left between them. Per the germline V gene, CDR1 is SGHTS and CDR2 is YDEGEE. CDR3 sequence: CASSLTIGGVPEAFF. The CDR3 DNA reads TGTGCCAGCAGCTTGACTATTGGCGGGGTACCTGAAGCTTTCTTT. The full variable domain, its missing parts supplied by reference TRBV5-8 and TRBJ1-1, is EAGVTQSPTHLIKTRGQQATLRCSPISGHTSVYWYQQALGLGLQFLLWYDEGEERNRGNFPPRFSGRQFPNYSSELNVNALELEDSALYLCASSLTIGGVPEAFFGQGTRLTVV.

The chain combines TRBV5-6 with TRBJ1-2; no definite D call. The V end lost 4 bases, the J end lost 0 bases, and 13 bases lay between the germline ends. CDR1 is SGHDT, CDR2 YYEEEE, per germline. The CDR3 loop spans 15 amino acids. In nucleotides, the CDR3 is TGTGCCAGCAGCCGAGACCCCAGGACTAACTATGGCTACACCTTC. This sequence encodes CASSRDPRTNYGYTF.

As to this clonotype: One end of the junction is discordant with germline, which a read error may explain. The J gene is TRBJ2-6, the V gene TRBV10-3; TRBD1 is a possible D gene (5 bases). This CDR3 is 16 amino acids long. CDR1 and CDR2 (germline): ENHRY, SYGVKD. This chain's CDR3 is CAISDPAVSGANALTF. As DNA, the CDR3 is TGTGCCATCAGTGACCCGGCGGTCTCTGGGGCCAACGCCCTGACTTTC.

The chain links TRBV12-3 or TRBV12-4 to TRBJ2-5; D unclear. The CDR3 has 11 amino acids. V dropped 6 bases and J dropped 7 bases, with 9 bases sitting between them. CDR3 loop: CASSPSRTQYF. CDR3 sequence (DNA): TGTGCCAGCAGCCCCTCCCGGACCCAGTACTTC.